This T cell receptor beta chain was identified during a study of Ad26.COV2.S vaccination and SARS-CoV-2 variants. Study observations and caveats: The TCR-based breadth and depth measures might underestimate overall T cell responses. Spike-specific TCR breadth was greater after Ad26.COV2.S than placebo. Placebo and vaccine recipients had non-spike TCR breadth that was similar. After vaccination, reports described spike-specific CD8+ and CD4+ T cell responses as showing substantial breadth.

To note about this clone: Its antigen is not known.

Measured with immunoSEQ multiplex PCR; TCRdb has only the in-frame clones, and not every one. The sample includes approximately 340,000 clones, 92% of them seen just once. The TCR originated in a human donor who had recovered from COVID-19. The specimen comprised peripheral blood, sampled after recovery from COVID-19.

The CDR3 region has the DNA TGTGCCAGCAGCTTAGGGGCGTCCGGAGATACGCAGTATTTT. This codes for CASSLGASGDTQYF. This chain links TRBV5-4 with TRBJ2-3; maybe TRBD1 (5 bases). The length of the CDR3 is 14 residues. V gave up 2 bases and J gave up 5 bases, with 12 bases separating them. From germline, CDR1 is SGHNT and CDR2 YYREEE (reference sequence).